This entry concerns a single T cell receptor (beta chain). Time point denoted: pre-treatment sample, taken before nivolumab and TIL therapy. Sequencing used immunoSEQ v3. TCRdb keeps only in-frame clones here, not all; method: immunoSEQ multiplex PCR. Among more than 55,000 clones listed, about 69% were seen once. This entry comes from a study of TIL therapy for anti-PD-1-resistant metastatic lung cancer. Study as a whole: Tumors were harvested before any PD-1/PD-L1 blockade. Median patient age was nearly 55, ranging 38-75 years. Half of patients were current or former smokers.

The V gene end was trimmed by 5 bases and the J gene end by 4 bases; junction bases not matched to a gene: 6. The CDR3 is made up of 14 amino acids. From germline, CDR1 is MNHEY and CDR2 SMNVEV (reference sequence). V is TRBV27 and J is TRBJ1-1, with 8 bases aligning to TRBD1. This material consisted of blood, taken at baseline. This clonotype originated in a person between 30 and 80 years old with non-small cell lung cancer. As DNA, the CDR3 is TGTGCCAGCAGTGCCAGGACAGGGTTCACTGAAGCTTTCTTT. It encodes CASSARTGFTEAFF.